The T cell receptor beta chain under discussion was sequenced for a study of T cell changes during pregnancy in multiple sclerosis. The repertoire was sequenced with immunoSEQ multiplex PCR; TCRdb's copy has only in-frame clones and lacks some. Of 55,000 to 75,000 clones in the sample, roughly 91% were seen once. This CDR3 comprises 15 residues. Germline values: CDR1 MGHDK, CDR2 SYGVNS. Between the trimmed V and J ends, which lost 0 bases and 7 bases, there was a span of 10 bases. This clone was seen a handful of times. The chain employs TRBV25-1 and TRBJ1-6; the D gene is possibly TRBD1 (6 bases). Source: peripheral blood, taken in the third trimester of pregnancy. The TCR originated in a female donor in good health, enrolled as a control in a pregnancy study. The CDR3 region is CASSEYRGGNSPLHF. The CDR3 DNA sequence: TGTGCCAGCAGTGAATACAGGGGCGGCAATTCACCCCTCCACTTT.